This T cell receptor beta chain was profiled in a study of graft-versus-host responses after intestinal transplantation. Background on the study: Transplantation in recipients was multivisceral, liver-intestinal, or isolated intestinal. Each recipient received anti-thymocyte globulin induction, then tacrolimus and steroids for two to three years.

This CDR3 contains 13 residues. CDR1 and CDR2 from the germline V gene are MNHNS and SASEGT. Trimming shortened V by 10 bases and J by 0 bases, and 13 bases separated the two germline ends. Libraries were prepared by immunoSEQ multiplex PCR; TCRdb keeps only in-frame clonotypes and omits some of them. Of 45,000 to 65,000 clones listed, 90% to 95% are singletons. Worth noting for this clone: What it binds is unknown.

Notes on the study in general: Graft-donor T cell macrochimerism coincided with high graft-versus-host to host-versus-graft clonal ratios in allografts. Some GvH clones appeared in ileal mucosa or blood before recipient bone marrow.

Source: unstimulated CD4+ T cells sorted from spleen or lymph node cells, taken before transplant. The gene calls are TRBV6-1 and TRBJ2-7; D might be TRBD2 (5 bases). The TCR originated in a human donor who was the organ donor for an intestinal transplant. The CDR3 reads CATRTALSYEQYF. DNA of the CDR3: TGTGCCACCCGGACTGCACTCTCCTACGAGCAGTACTTC.